This T cell receptor beta chain comes out of a study of neurological immune-mediated disorders. Whole-study findings and limits: No CDR3 amino acid sequences were shared by expanded clones across subjects, suggesting private repertoires in all groups.

From 2 million PBMCs stored at -80 C, the unsorted libraries were generated. In its sample, this clonotype was seen many times. Its cognate antigen is unknown. Sequencing of 15-18 subjects in each run yielded over 160 million TCR-beta sequences. TCRdb passed the 5' RACE reads through MiXCR, listing each CDR3 protein once. This sample has about 74,000 distinct CDR3 sequences, with 5.2% found just once. The receptor was derived from a man younger than 30 with multiple sclerosis. Sequencing was performed on PBMCs.

As DNA, the CDR3 is TGCAGTGCTAGGGGGACAGGGAGTTTGGAGACCCAGTACTTC. Protein sequence: CSARGTGSLETQYF. The rearrangement links TRBV20-1 to TRBJ2-5; TRBD1 agrees at 9 bases. The CDR3 has 14 amino acids. CDR1 is DFQATT, CDR2 SNEGSKA, per germline (reference sequence). V was pared by 3 bases and J by 5 bases, with 7 bases of the junction left unmatched.